This T cell receptor beta chain was found in a study of T cell responses to AZD1222 COVID-19 vaccine. Study details: It was second doses at about 4 or about 12 weeks that were pooled. Study results and limitations: Donor demographics were predominantly white British with a female majority; clonal diversity may be underestimated. Repertoire collection took place solely once the T cell response had peaked.

The CDR3 totals 13 residues. In germline, CDR1 is SGHTA, CDR2 FQGNSA. Trimming pared 6 bases from V and 7 bases from J, leaving 10 bases between. Produced via immunoSEQ multiplex PCR; TCRdb's table is partial and in-frame only. The table has approximately 140,000 clones, roughly nine tenths seen once; the top ten hold about 5%. About this clone itself: What it binds is not known.

The source of this sequence is an adult in good health. The V gene is TRBV7-2, the J gene TRBJ1-6; the D is unclear. The sequenced sample was peripheral blood, obtained on day 0 of AZD1222 vaccination. CDR3 amino acids: CASRQPPNSPLHF. The CDR3 region has the DNA TGTGCCAGCAGACAACCTCCCAATTCACCCCTCCACTTT.